The next 31 T cell receptor delta chains were all read from a single sample in a study of human gamma delta and Vdelta1 T cells. Their recognized antigens are unknown. TCRdb re-called clones from the PCR reads using CATT. The sample contains thousands of delta-chain clones, 30% to 45% of which appear only once. Sample: Vdelta1 gamma-delta T cells from blood grown in culture (DOT cells). These TCRs come from a human donor in good health.

This chain uses TRDV1 with TRDJ1, with 13 nucleotides matching TRDD3. V gave up 3 bases and J gave up 4 bases; unmatched junction bases: 11. The CDR3 consists of 18 residues. Germline V lookup: CDR1 TSWWSYY, CDR2 QGS. This CDR3 is CALGEIARLGDTSDKLIF. The DNA of the CDR3 is TGTGCTCTTGGGGAGATCGCAAGACTGGGGGATACGAGCGATAAACTCATCTTT.

V usage is TRDV1 and J usage is TRDJ1; D perhaps matches TRDD3 (5 bases). This CDR3 spans 17 amino acids. Germline V lookup: CDR1 TSWWSYY, CDR2 QGS. V lost 0 bases and J lost 2, with 16 bases in between. The CDR3 bases are TGTGCTCTTGGGGAACTAGGTTCCACCCGGGATACCGATAAACTCATCTTT. This gives the protein CALGELGSTRDTDKLIF.

V and J are TRDV1 and TRDJ1; either TRDD2 or TRDD3 may supply D (6 bases each). Trimming took 0 bases from V and 4 from J, leaving 36 bases between them. The CDR3 length is 23 residues. CDR1 TSWWSYY and CDR2 QGS come from the germline V gene. CDR3 amino acids: CALGELEPLFILRGEKTDDKLIF. DNA of the CDR3: TGTGCTCTTGGGGAACTAGAACCCCTATTTATCCTACGGGGGGAAAAGACAGACGATAAACTCATCTTT.

This clone counts as medium-sized. The rearrangement joins TRDV1 to TRDJ1; TRDD3 aligns across 8 bases. In germline, CDR1 is TSWWSYY, CDR2 QGS. V was clipped by 0 bases and J by 7 bases; unmatched bases: 16. The CDR3 consists of 18 residues. CDR3 DNA sequence: TGTGCTCTTGGGGAACTGCTTCCTGGTTCTGGGGGAGCAGGTAAACTCATCTTT. Translated, it gives CALGELLPGSGGAGKLIF.

This rearrangement joins TRDV1 to TRDJ1, with D perhaps given as TRDD2 or TRDD3 (5 bases each). V lost 1 base and J 3 bases, leaving 21 bases between the germline ends. The CDR3 is 18 amino acids. Germline CDR1 and CDR2: TSWWSYY and QGS. The CDR3 is CALGEQFLLSLYADKLIF. CDR3 nucleotide sequence: TGTGCTCTTGGGGAACAATTCCTCCTAAGTTTATACGCCGATAAACTCATCTTT.

This clone was found a few times. The chain carries TRDV1 and TRDJ1; the D is unclear. The CDR3 runs 21 residues. Germline V gene data show CDR1 as TSWWSYY and CDR2 as QGS. V lost 3 bases to trimming and J lost 0 bases, with 29 bases between them. CDR3 protein: CALGELLHNNWVLPDTDKLIF. The CDR3 nucleotides are TGTGCTCTTGGGGAGTTACTACACAATAATTGGGTTCTCCCCGACACCGATAAACTCATCTTT.

Within the sample, this clone is medium-sized. The V and J genes are TRDV1 and TRDJ1; TRDD3 matches at 8 bases. With V trimmed by 2 bases and J by 0 bases, 14 bases remained unmatched. CDR1 and CDR2 (germline): TSWWSYY, QGS. The CDR3 length is 19 residues. The chain's CDR3 is CALGESEYLGELYTDKLIF. DNA for the CDR3: TGTGCTCTTGGGGAATCGGAGTATCTGGGGGAGCTGTACACCGATAAACTCATCTTT.

The V gene is TRDV1, the J gene TRDJ1, with D perhaps TRDD3 (6 bases). Deletions cut 3 bases from V and 1 base from J, with 12 bases between. The CDR3 loop spans 15 amino acids. The germline gives CDR1 TSWWSYY, CDR2 QGS. CDR3 coding DNA: TGTGCTCTTGGGGACACCGGGGGAGCCACCGATAAACTCATCTTT. Encoded protein: CALGDTGGATDKLIF.

This clone was observed a few times. This rearrangement joins TRDV1 to TRDJ1; D is perhaps TRDD2 (8 bases). The CDR3 runs to 19 residues. Germline V CDR1 and CDR2: TSWWSYY, QGS. V was trimmed by 4 bases and J by 5 bases, leaving 29 bases between them. The DNA for the CDR3 is TGTGCTCTTGGGGGAAACCTTCCTAAGAGGATGGGGGAACAGGATAAACTCATCTTT. Translating gives CALGGNLPKRMGEQDKLIF.

The J gene is TRDJ1, the V gene TRDV1, with no clear D. Germline-derived CDR1 and CDR2 are TSWWSYY and QGS. V lost 3 bases and J 0 bases, leaving 41 bases between the germline ends. The CDR3 has 25 amino acids. The CDR3 nucleotides are TGTGCTCTTGGGGACCGTACTCTGGTACGGGCCCACCTGGACACAGGTACCTTTTACACCGATAAACTCATCTTT. It codes for CALGDRTLVRAHLDTGTFYTDKLIF.

This clone is large (0.1 to 1%) by share. The chain uses TRDV1 and TRDJ1, with D possibly TRDD2 on 8 matching bases. The germline V and J ends were trimmed by 0 bases and 0 bases, with 20 bases remaining between them. This CDR3 has 19 amino acids. Germline V gene sequence: CDR1 TSWWSYY, CDR2 QGS. The CDR3 DNA reads as TGTGCTCTTGGGGAACTAGACTTCCTACGAGGGGGATACACCGATAAACTCATCTTT. It yields the protein CALGELDFLRGGYTDKLIF.

The chain uses TRAV36/DV7 and TRDJ1, with 10 bases fitting TRDD3. V shed 4 bases, J shed 7 bases, and the junction held 28 bases outside the gene matches. Per germline, CDR1 VTNFRS and CDR2 LTSSGIE (reference sequence). The length of the CDR3 is 20 residues. CDR3: CAVSEQVLQPGDTRSGKLIF. The CDR3 DNA sequence: TGTGCTGTGTCCGAGCAAGTCCTACAGCCGGGGGATACGCGTTCTGGTAAACTCATCTTT.

The gene calls are TRDV1 and TRDJ1; maybe TRDD3 (6 bases). The CDR3 runs 24 residues. Trimming took 3 bases from V and 0 from J, leaving 38 bases between them. Germline values: CDR1 TSWWSYY, CDR2 QGS. CDR3 bases: TGTGCTCTTGGGGATGGCCTTATGACTACGAGGACAATAGCTGGGGTTTCGGACACCGATAAACTCATCTTT. It encodes CALGDGLMTTRTIAGVSDTDKLIF.

The chain carries TRDV1 and TRDJ3; no clear D. Germline loops: CDR1 TSWWSYY, CDR2 QGS. V lost 0 bases and J lost 0, with 9 bases in between. This CDR3 is built from 18 residues. CDR3 nucleotides: TGTGCTCTTGGGGAACTCAGAAGCCTCTCCTGGGACACCCGACAGATGTTTTTC. Residues: CALGELRSLSWDTRQMFF.

This clone was observed a single time. The V and J genes are TRDV1 and TRDJ1; D remains unclear. V lost 0 bases and J lost 3, with 20 bases in between. CDR3 size: 18 residues. Looked up from germline, CDR1 is TSWWSYY and CDR2 is QGS. CDR3 region: CALGELRPFLTLADKLIF. The DNA of the CDR3 is TGTGCTCTTGGGGAACTTAGGCCCTTTTTAACGCTTGCCGATAAACTCATCTTT.

J is TRDJ1 and V is TRDV1; 7 bases match TRDD3. V lost 4 bases, J lost 0 bases, and 8 bases stayed unmatched. Germline V gene sequence: CDR1 TSWWSYY, CDR2 QGS. CDR3 size: 16 residues. CDR3 residues: CALGGRWIRNTDKLIF. CDR3 sequence (DNA): TGTGCTCTTGGGGGGAGGTGGATACGGAACACCGATAAACTCATCTTT.

The chain carries TRDV1 and TRDJ1; 10 nucleotides line up with TRDD3. CDR1 and CDR2 (germline): TSWWSYY, QGS. This CDR3 region has 18 residues. V shed 0 bases, J shed 6 bases, and the junction held 13 bases outside the gene matches. In DNA, the CDR3 is TGTGCTCTTGGGGAACTACATCTGGGGGATAGGCCGTCGCATAAACTCATCTTT. Translating gives CALGELHLGDRPSHKLIF.

As concerns this clone: Other DNA sequences in the same sample also yield this CDR3. The gene calls are TRDV1 and TRDJ1; 12 bases match TRDD3. The junction had 18 bases not matched to a gene; V was cut back by 4 bases and J by 3 bases. The CDR3 spans 20 residues. Per the germline V gene, CDR1 is TSWWSYY and CDR2 is QGS. The CDR3 DNA reads TGTGCTCTTGGGGCGCCTTCTTTAGACTGGGGGATACTGGCGGCCGATAAACTCATCTTT. Translated, it gives CALGAPSLDWGILAADKLIF.

This clone was counted a few times. The chain has TRDV1 and TRDJ1; D perhaps matches TRDD3 (7 bases). CDR1 and CDR2 (germline): TSWWSYY, QGS. There are 22 residues in the CDR3. V lost 6 bases, J lost 1 base, and 36 bases lay in between. CDR3 loop: CALGYNYVISYGGICSTDKLIF. The CDR3 nucleotides read TGTGCTCTTGGATACAATTACGTCATATCCTACGGGGGGATCTGTTCCACCGATAAACTCATCTTT.

This clone has only a few counts. The chain uses TRDV1 and TRDJ1, with a weak D call TRDD3 (6 bases). Per germline, CDR1 TSWWSYY and CDR2 QGS. V shed 2 bases and J shed 11 bases, with 36 bases lying between them. CDR3 length equals 20 residues. In DNA, the CDR3 is TGTGCTCTTGGGGAAACCCCCTGGCTTCCAGCTCGTACTGGGTTTATAGGGCTCATCTTT. Residues: CALGETPWLPARTGFIGLIF.

The chain carries TRDV1 and TRDJ1; 9 bases map to TRDD3. V lost 4 bases and J lost 0; bases outside the gene matches: 51. CDR3 size: 31 residues. The germline CDR1 and CDR2 sequences are TSWWSYY and QGS. This CDR3 is CALGGRNSLKGRSDGAGLGDPLRTHTDKLIF. The CDR3 DNA follows: TGTGCTCTTGGGGGAAGAAATTCACTAAAAGGGAGGTCGGATGGGGCGGGACTGGGGGACCCCCTACGAACGCACACCGATAAACTCATCTTT.

This chain connects TRDV1 to TRDJ1; TRDD3 agrees at 12 bases. From germline, CDR1 is TSWWSYY and CDR2 QGS. This CDR3 has 23 amino acids. V trimming: 4 bases; J trimming: 2 bases; junction bases outside the gene matches: 26. The CDR3 sequence is CALGGFILGPTGGYMSPTDKLIF. As DNA, the CDR3 is TGTGCTCTTGGGGGATTTATCTTAGGCCCCACTGGGGGATACATGTCCCCTACCGATAAACTCATCTTT.

With regard to this clone: This specimen includes other DNA sequences encoding the same CDR3. The chain uses TRDV1 and TRDJ1, with TRDD3 identical over 13 bases. V dropped 2 bases and J dropped 0; count of bases not matched to a gene: 18. This CDR3 is built from 22 residues. CDR1 and CDR2 (germline): TSWWSYY, QGS. As DNA, the CDR3 is TGTGCTCTTGGGGAAAACCCCCCAAACTTACTGGGGGATACGCGGTACACCGATAAACTCATCTTT. It codes for CALGENPPNLLGDTRYTDKLIF.

This clone rates as medium-sized (0.01 to 0.1%). The rearrangement joins TRDV1 to TRDJ1, with TRDD3 identical over 10 bases. Germline-derived CDR1 and CDR2 are TSWWSYY and QGS. This CDR3 region has 23 residues. V dropped 2 bases and J dropped 0; count of bases not matched to a gene: 24. The CDR3 DNA follows: TGTGCTCTTGGGGAAGTGGGAAACGTCCGGGGGTACTGGGGGATCCCGTACACCGATAAACTCATCTTT. Translated: CALGEVGNVRGYWGIPYTDKLIF.

This chain links TRDV1 with TRDJ1, with 9 positions matching TRDD3. This CDR3 has 23 amino acids. CDR1 TSWWSYY and CDR2 QGS come from the germline V gene. Trimming removed 5 bases from V and 1 base from J; junction bases left unmatched: 29. CDR3 sequence reads: CALGPTGRTYWGTLPTFTDKLIF. Here the CDR3 DNA reads TGTGCTCTTGGGCCTACGGGAAGGACCTACTGGGGGACACTTCCCACTTTCACCGATAAACTCATCTTT.

This clone was found a few times. The rearrangement uses TRDV1 and TRDJ1; tentative D call: TRDD2 (5 bases). Germline V gives CDR1 TSWWSYY, CDR2 QGS. CDR3 length equals 16 residues. Trimming took off 6 bases at V and 10 bases at J, with 27 bases between the two ends. DNA for the CDR3: TGTGCTCTTGGCATACAGCGGCGCTGGCCCTACGAAGTACTCATCTTT. Amino acid sequence: CALGIQRRWPYEVLIF.

As to this clone: This may stem from a read error, because a much larger clone lies one nucleotide away. The sample holds other DNA sequences that translate to the same CDR3. This chain joins TRDV1 and TRDJ1; TRDD2 matches at 9 bases. Germline V gives CDR1 TSWWSYY, CDR2 QGS. Trimming at V came to 5 bases and at J to 3 bases, leaving 34 bases not matched to a gene. The CDR3 runs 24 residues. The CDR3 region is CALGIPPCLPTSWGSLHGADKLIF. The DNA for the CDR3 is TGTGCTCTTGGGATTCCTCCCTGCCTTCCTACTAGCTGGGGATCCCTGCACGGCGCCGATAAACTCATCTTT.

This clone was seen a few times. The chain carries TRDV1 and TRDJ1; TRDD3 matches at 9 bases. Germline CDR1 reads TSWWSYY; CDR2 reads QGS. The CDR3 spans 20 residues. The ends lost 4 bases at V and 0 bases at J; junction bases unmatched: 18. Here the CDR3 reads CALGGLPPYWGNLHTDKLIF. In DNA, the CDR3 is TGTGCTCTTGGGGGCCTTCCTCCTTACTGGGGGAACCTACACACCGATAAACTCATCTTT.

This clone is medium-sized by share. The chain employs TRDV1 and TRDJ1; 8 positions match TRDD3. Germline-derived CDR1 and CDR2 are TSWWSYY and QGS. The CDR3 is 19 residues long. The ends lost 2 bases at V and 3 bases at J; junction bases unmatched: 17. For the CDR3, the DNA is TGTGCTCTTGGGGAATTTTGCTCCTACGGGATACGCATCCCCGATAAACTCATCTTT. Translation: CALGEFCSYGIRIPDKLIF.

The rearrangement joins TRDV1 to TRDJ1, with D perhaps TRDD3 (6 bases). Trimming took 4 bases from V and 2 from J, leaving 23 bases between them. This CDR3 region has 18 residues. Germline V CDR1 and CDR2: TSWWSYY, QGS. CDR3: CALGASVLLGWGTDKLIF. As DNA, the CDR3 is TGTGCTCTTGGGGCCTCTGTACTGCTGGGGTGGGGGACCGATAAACTCATCTTT.

This clone was picked up a small number of times. The chain recombines TRDV1 with TRDJ1; 7 nucleotides align to TRDD3. The V segment lost 1 base and the J segment 0 bases; nucleotides outside the gene matches: 20. Germline CDR1 is TSWWSYY and CDR2 is QGS. The CDR3 loop spans 21 amino acids. The CDR3 DNA is TGTGCTCTTGGGGAACCCGCCTCCAAGGGGGTGGGGGACTCGTACACCGATAAACTCATCTTT. Translation: CALGEPASKGVGDSYTDKLIF.